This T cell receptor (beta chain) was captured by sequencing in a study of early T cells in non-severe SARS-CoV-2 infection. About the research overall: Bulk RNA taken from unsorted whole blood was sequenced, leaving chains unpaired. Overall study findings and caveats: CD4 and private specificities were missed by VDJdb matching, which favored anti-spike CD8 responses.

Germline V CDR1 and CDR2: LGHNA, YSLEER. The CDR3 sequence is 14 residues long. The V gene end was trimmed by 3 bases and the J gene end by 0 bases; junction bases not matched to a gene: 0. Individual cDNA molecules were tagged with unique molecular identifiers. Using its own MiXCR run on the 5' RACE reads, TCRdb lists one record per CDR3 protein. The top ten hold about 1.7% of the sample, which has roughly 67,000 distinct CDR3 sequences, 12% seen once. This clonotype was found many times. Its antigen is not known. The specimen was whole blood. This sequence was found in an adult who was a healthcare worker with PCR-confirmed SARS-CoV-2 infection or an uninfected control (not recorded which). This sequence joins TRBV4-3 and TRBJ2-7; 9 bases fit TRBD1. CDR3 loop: CASSQTGGSYEQYF. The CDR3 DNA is TGCGCCAGCAGCCAGACAGGGGGCTCCTACGAGCAGTACTTC.